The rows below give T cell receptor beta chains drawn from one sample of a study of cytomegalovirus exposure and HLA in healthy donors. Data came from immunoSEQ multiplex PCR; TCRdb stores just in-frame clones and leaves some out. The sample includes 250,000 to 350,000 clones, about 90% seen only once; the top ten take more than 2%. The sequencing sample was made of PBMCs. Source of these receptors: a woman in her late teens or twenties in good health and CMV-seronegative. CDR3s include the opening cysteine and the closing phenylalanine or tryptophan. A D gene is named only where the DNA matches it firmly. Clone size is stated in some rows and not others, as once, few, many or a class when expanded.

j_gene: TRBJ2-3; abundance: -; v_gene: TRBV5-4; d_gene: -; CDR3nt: TGTGCCAGCAGCTTGTCGGGGGGCGCGAGCACAGATACGCAGTATTTT; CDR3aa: CASSLSGGASTDTQYF
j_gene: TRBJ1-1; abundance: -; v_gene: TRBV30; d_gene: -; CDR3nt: TGTGCCTGGAGTCTCGGGATCATGAACACTGAAGCTTTCTTT; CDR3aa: CAWSLGIMNTEAFF
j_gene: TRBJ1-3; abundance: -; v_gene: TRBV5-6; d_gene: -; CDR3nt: TGTGCCAGCAGCAAAACAGGCTCTGGAAACACCATATATTTT; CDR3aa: CASSKTGSGNTIYF
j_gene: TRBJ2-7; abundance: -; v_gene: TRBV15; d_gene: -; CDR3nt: TGTGCCACCAGCACCACAGGGGGGGGTTACGAGCAGTACTTC; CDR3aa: CATSTTGGGYEQYF
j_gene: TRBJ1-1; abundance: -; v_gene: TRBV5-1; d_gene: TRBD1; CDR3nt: TGCGCCAGCAGCTTGGGGTACCAGGGGGCCTGGGCTTTCTTT; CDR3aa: CASSLGYQGAWAFF
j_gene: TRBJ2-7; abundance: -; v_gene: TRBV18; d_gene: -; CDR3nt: TGTGCCAGCTCACCGCCCGACATCTCCTACGAGCAGTACTTC; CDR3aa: CASSPPDISYEQYF
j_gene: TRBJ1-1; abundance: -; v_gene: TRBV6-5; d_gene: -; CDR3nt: TGTGCCAGCAGTTACAGGGGTGGGGACACTGAAGCTTTCTTT; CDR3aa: CASSYRGGDTEAFF
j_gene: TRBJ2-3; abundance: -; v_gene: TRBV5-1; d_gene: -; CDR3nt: TGCGCCAGCAGCTTGGCCGGTGAGGATACGCAGTATTTT; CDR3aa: CASSLAGEDTQYF
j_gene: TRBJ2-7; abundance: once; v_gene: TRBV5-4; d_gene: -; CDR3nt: TGTGCCAGCAGCCTCTCAGGGCCTATGAGCGAGCAGTACTTC; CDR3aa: CASSLSGPMSEQYF
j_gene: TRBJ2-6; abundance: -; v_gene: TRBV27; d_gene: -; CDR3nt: TGTGCCAGCAGTTTATTAGGGGGTTTCTCTGGGGCCAACGTCCTGATTTTC; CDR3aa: CASSLLGGFSGANVLIF
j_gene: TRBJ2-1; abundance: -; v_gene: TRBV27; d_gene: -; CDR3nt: TGTGCCAGCTCTCATTTAGGGGGGGATGAGCAGTTCTTC; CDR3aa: CASSHLGGDEQFF
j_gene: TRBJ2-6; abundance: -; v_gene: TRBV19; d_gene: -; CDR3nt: TGTGCCAGTAGTTCTCTCTCTGGGGCCAACGTCCTGACTTTC; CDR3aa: CASSSLSGANVLTF
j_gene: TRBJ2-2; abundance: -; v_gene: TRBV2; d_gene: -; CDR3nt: TGTGCCAGCAGTGACGGGGGGCTCGGGGAGCTGTTTTTT; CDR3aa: CASSDGGLGELFF
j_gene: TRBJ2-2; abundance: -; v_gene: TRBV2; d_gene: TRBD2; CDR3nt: TGTGCCAGCAGAATGGCTAGCGGGGGCGGCACCGGGGAGCTGTTTTTT; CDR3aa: CASRMASGGGTGELFF
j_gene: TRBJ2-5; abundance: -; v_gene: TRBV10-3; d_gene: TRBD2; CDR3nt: TGTGCCAAACTAGCGGGGGGGGAAGAGACCCAGTACTTC; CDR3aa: CAKLAGGEETQYF
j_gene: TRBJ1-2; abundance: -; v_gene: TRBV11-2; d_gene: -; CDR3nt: TGTGCCAGCAGCCCGTTGGCCAGCGAGTATGGCTACACCTTC; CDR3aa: CASSPLASEYGYTF
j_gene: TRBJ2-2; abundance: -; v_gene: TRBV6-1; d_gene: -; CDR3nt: TGTGCCAGCAGTGAATTGCGAGTCGTCACCGGGGAGCTGTTTTTT; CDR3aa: CASSELRVVTGELFF
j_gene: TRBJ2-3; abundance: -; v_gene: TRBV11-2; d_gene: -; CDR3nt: TGTGCCAGCAGCTTAGAGTACAGTATCGCAGATACGCAGTATTTT; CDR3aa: CASSLEYSIADTQYF
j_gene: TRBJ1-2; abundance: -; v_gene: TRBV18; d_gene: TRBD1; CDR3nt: TGTGCCAGCTCACCGGGACAGGGGGCCAACTATGGCTACACCTTC; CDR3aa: CASSPGQGANYGYTF
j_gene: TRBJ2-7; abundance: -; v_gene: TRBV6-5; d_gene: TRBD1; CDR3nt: TGTGCCAGCAGTTACGCAGGGGGCGAGCAGTACTTC; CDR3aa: CASSYAGGEQYF